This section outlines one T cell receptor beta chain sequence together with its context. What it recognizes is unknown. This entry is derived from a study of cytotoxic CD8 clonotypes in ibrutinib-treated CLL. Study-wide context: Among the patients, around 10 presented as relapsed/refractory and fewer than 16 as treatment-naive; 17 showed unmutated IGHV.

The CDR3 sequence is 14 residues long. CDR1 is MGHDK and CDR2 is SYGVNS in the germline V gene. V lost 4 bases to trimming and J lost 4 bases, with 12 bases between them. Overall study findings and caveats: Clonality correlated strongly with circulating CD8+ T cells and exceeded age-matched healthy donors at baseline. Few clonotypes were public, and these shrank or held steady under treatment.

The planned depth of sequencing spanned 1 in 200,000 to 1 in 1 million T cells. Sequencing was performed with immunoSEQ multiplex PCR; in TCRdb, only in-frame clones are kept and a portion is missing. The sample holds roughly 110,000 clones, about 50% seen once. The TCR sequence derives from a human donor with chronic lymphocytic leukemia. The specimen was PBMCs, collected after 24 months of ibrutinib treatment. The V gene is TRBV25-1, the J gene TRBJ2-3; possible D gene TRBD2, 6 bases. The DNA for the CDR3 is TGTGCCAGCAGTGCCTTAGGAGGGGCAGATACGCAGTATTTT. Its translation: CASSALGGADTQYF.